These T cell receptor beta chains were read from a single sample in a study of identical twins. TCRdb reprocessed the 5' RACE reads via MiXCR and lists one record per CDR3 protein. The table has around 280,000 distinct CDR3 sequences, approximately 8.5% seen once; the top ten hold less than 2.5%. The data were also submitted as part of a second study, on yellow fever vaccine responses in identical twins.

Material for sequencing was memory (CD45RO+) T cells sorted from blood. The receptors shown here come from a young woman in good health. CDR3s include the opening cysteine and the closing phenylalanine or tryptophan. A D gene is named only where the DNA matches it firmly. The listing skips clone size in some rows; elsewhere it reads once, few, many or a size class.

>TRBV5-1|TRBJ1-1|many|TRBD1
TGCGCCAGCAACCGAGGGGGCGGGGACACTGAAGCTTTCTTT
CASNRGGGDTEAFF
>TRBV21-1|TRBJ2-1|few|.
TGTGCCAGCAGCAAAGCGCACCCCAGGGGGGCTAGCCTCAATGAGCAGTTCTTC
CASSKAHPRGASLNEQFF
>TRBV5-6|TRBJ2-2|many|.
TGTGCCAGCAGCTTAAGAGGTCCCGGGGAGCTGTTTTTT
CASSLRGPGELFF
>TRBV5-1|TRBJ2-6|few|TRBD1
TGCGCCAGCAGCGGTGGACACACAGGGGTAGTACCTGGGGCCAACGTCCTGACTTTC
CASSGGHTGVVPGANVLTF
>TRBV29-1|TRBJ2-7|.|.
TGCAGCGTTGAAGACAGGGAGGACGAGCAGTACTTC
CSVEDREDEQYF
>TRBV5-1|TRBJ1-1|many|.
TGCGCCAGCAGCCCGGACGGACACTCGCCCGCTTTCTTT
CASSPDGHSPAFF
>TRBV10-2|TRBJ2-2|few|TRBD1
TGCGCCAGCCGACAGGGGTTTAGAACCGGGGAGCTGTTTTTT
CASRQGFRTGELFF
>TRBV11-3|TRBJ2-1|many|.
TGTGCCAGCAGCTCGACAGGGAGGGGCAATGAGCAGTTCTTC
CASSSTGRGNEQFF
>TRBV10-2|TRBJ1-1|many|TRBD1
TGCGCCAGCAGGCCCCAACAGGGGGGAGCTTTCTTT
CASRPQQGGAFF
>TRBV2|TRBJ2-7|few|.
TGTGCCAGCAGTGAAATTGGGCCATATCGGCAGTACTTC
CASSEIGPYRQYF
>TRBV10-3|TRBJ2-7|many|.
TGTGCCATCAGTGAGACGGGGGCTGCTGAAAGCGAGCAGTACTTC
CAISETGAAESEQYF
>TRBV29-1|TRBJ2-1|few|.
TGCAGCGTTCTAGGTGGGTTCCGGTACAATGAGCAGTTCTTC
CSVLGGFRYNEQFF
>TRBV4-2|TRBJ2-2|many|TRBD2
TGTGCCAGCAGCCCGGGGGGAGGGAGGACCGGGGAGCTGTTTTTT
CASSPGGGRTGELFF
>TRBV12-3/TRBV12-4|TRBJ1-1|many|.
TGTGCCAGCAGTTTAAGGCTAGGAGGGTTGGGGGCTGAAGCTTTCTTT
CASSLRLGGLGAEAFF
>TRBV9|TRBJ1-3|few|.
TGTGCCAGCAGCGCCCAAAACACGGCATTCTCTGGAAACACCATATATTTT
CASSAQNTAFSGNTIYF
>TRBV5-1|TRBJ1-2|many|.
TGCGCCAGCAGCCCTACCGGACAAATATTTCACACCTTC
CASSPTGQIFHTF
>TRBV20-1|TRBJ2-7|many|TRBD2
TGCAGTGCTAGTTCACCGGGACTAGCGGGAAGGTTTTCCTACGAGCAGTACTTC
CSASSPGLAGRFSYEQYF
>TRBV9|TRBJ2-3|few|.
TGTGCCAGCAGCGCCCGCCAAGAGGGAGATTCAGATACGCAGTATTTT
CASSARQEGDSDTQYF
>TRBV20-1|TRBJ1-5|few|.
TGCAGTGCTAGAGTCCTTGACACCTTCAATCAGCCCCAGCATTTT
CSARVLDTFNQPQHF
>TRBV9|TRBJ1-3|many|.
TGTGCCAGCAGCCCCCGCACCTCTGGAAACACCATATATTTT
CASSPRTSGNTIYF
>TRBV6-2/TRBV6-3|TRBJ2-1|.|.
TGTGCCAGCATCCCTAGCGACCGCCCGTACAATGAGCAGTTCTTC
CASIPSDRPYNEQFF
>TRBV7-9|TRBJ1-1|many|TRBD1
TGTGCCAGCAGCCACGGACAGGGGACTGAAGCTTTCTTT
CASSHGQGTEAFF
>TRBV20-1|TRBJ2-5|.|TRBD2
TGCAGTGCCAGCTGGGGGGGTCAGCAGACCCAGTACTTC
CSASWGGQQTQYF
>TRBV7-7|TRBJ2-5|.|TRBD1
TGTGCCAGCAGCTTAAATTGGGGCAGGGGGCAAGAGACCCAGTACTTC
CASSLNWGRGQETQYF
>TRBV7-9|TRBJ1-2|.|.
TGTGCCAGCAGCTTAGTAGAGATAGGCCAAACTTATGGCTACACCTTC
CASSLVEIGQTYGYTF
>TRBV7-2|TRBJ1-5|many|.
TGTGCCAGCAGCTTAGTTCAGAACAATCAGCCCCAGCATTTT
CASSLVQNNQPQHF
>TRBV6-2/TRBV6-3|TRBJ2-5|.|.
TGTGCCGGAACCGCCGGGGGCGATCAAGAGACCCAGTACTTC
CAGTAGGDQETQYF
>TRBV27|TRBJ2-5|.|TRBD1
TGTGCCAGCAGTCCCTCCCCGGGACAGGGACCTCGGACCCAGTACTTC
CASSPSPGQGPRTQYF